This T cell receptor (beta chain) was documented in a study of T cells after yellow fever vaccination (dated by TCRdb to about 2019). Notes on the research overall: The SMART-Seq v4 Ultra Low Input RNA kit was used to prepare libraries from fractions with low cell numbers. Blood was collected at multiple timepoints before and after primary and secondary immunization, and bulk PBMC replicates and cell subsets were isolated. Two healthy male donors, one aged 18 to 29 and one aged 30 to 40 years, made up the cohort. To follow T-cell clones before and after both primary and booster YFV17D yellow fever vaccination, bulk TCR alpha and beta repertoires underwent longitudinal sequencing. The research as a whole found: Computational filtering was required because FACS-sorted repertoires could contain abundant contaminating clonotypes from the bulk population. A small share of clonotypes was detected in both CD4 and CD8 compartments, with the overlap likely arising from convergent recombination. Because the study included only a couple of donors, the extent to which the findings can be generalized is limited. The secondary T-cell response was weaker than the primary response but faster, peaking on day 5 instead of day 15. Most clones expanded after primary vaccination (approximately 96% of CD4 and roughly 88% of CD8) were re-detected after the booster, suggesting that broad memory maintenance occurred.

This clonotype was recorded at least ten times. The antigen it binds to is not known. Base qualities are not recorded, but no much larger clone differs from it by a single base. TCR cDNA was made using 5'RACE template switching, a step that added a universal primer site and unique molecular identifiers. cDNA synthesis was primed from both the TCR alpha and TCR beta constant segments. Two PCR steps were used to amplify libraries, with sample barcodes and sequencing adapters being added in the second step. Sequencing of libraries was done on Illumina HiSeq 2500 (2x100 bp) or NovaSeq (2x150 bp). On the study's bioinformatics: MIGEC handled demultiplexing of reads and collapsing into UMI consensus sequences, while MiXCR performed V(D)J alignment. Clonotypes responding to the vaccine were identified with edgeR on replicate PBMC samples, with the criteria of FDR below 0.01 and a log2 fold change above 5 up to day 15. Each bulk clonotype was labeled CD4 or CD8 based on which sequenced repertoire, CD4 or CD8, contained the clonotype at higher abundance. TCRdb reprocessing: public reads trimmed at Q25 with fastp, clones called with MiXCR, in-frame beta chains kept. Under each unique CDR3 protein, matching rows form one entry showing the most common genes and DNA. The V and J calls were not made by the authors but by TCRdb's processing. The sample profile shows over 110,000 distinct CDR3 sequences; roughly 8% of them were found once. The ten largest clones take up approximately 0.67% of the sample.

CDR1 GTSNPN and CDR2 SVGIG are derived from the germline V gene (reference sequence). V and J are trimmed by 5 bases and 5 bases, and the gene matches miss 10 bases of the junction. The CDR3 sequence holds 14 residues, the cysteine and phenylalanine included. Only the CDR3 portion is preserved as DNA: 42 bases, with reading frame beginning at the first base. Explained via the paper, the treatment or condition label denotes: live attenuated yellow fever vaccine strain. A standard Ficoll-Paque protocol was used to isolate PBMCs from peripheral blood. CD4 and CD8 T-cell fractions were isolated with Dynabeads CD4 and CD8 positive selection kits. RNA was extracted with TriZol from bulk PBMCs, CD4 and CD8 fractions, and dextramer-positive and dextramer-negative fractions.

The receptor's source is a man aged 30-40 years who received the YFV17D yellow fever vaccine. The sequencing used CD4+ T cells sorted from PBMCs, collected 5 days after the yellow fever booster vaccination. This chain is built from TRBV30 and TRBJ2-5; 8 bases in between match TRBD1. This receptor has the CDR3 CAWAPGGLSETQYF. The sequenced DNA: TGTGCCTGGGCCCCAGGGGGCTTAAGTGAGACCCAGTACTTC. The variable domain in full, with residues beyond the CDR3 obtained from the reference TRBV30 and TRBJ2-5 genes, is SQTIHQWPATLVQPVGSPLSLECTVEGTSNPNLYWYRQAAGRGLQLLFYSVGIGQISSEVPQNLSASRPQDRQFILSSKKLLLSDSGFYLCAWAPGGLSETQYFGPGTRLLVL.